This entry is about one TCR beta chain. This entry is derived from a study of shared clonotypes between healthy human individuals. Study context: Donors were a couple of women and a few men aged 18 to 49.

CDR1 is MDHEN, CDR2 SYDVKM, per germline. V lost 4 bases and J lost 6; bases outside the gene matches: 14. The CDR3 is made up of 17 amino acids. Nashville, Tennessee was home to all donors, who were Caucasian adults. About 30,000 T cell genomes, or about 200 ng DNA, went into the sorted-subset replicate PCRs. Clones were read by immunoSEQ multiplex PCR, and TCRdb kept only the in-frame ones, dropping some. The table lists around 2.5 million clones, roughly 93% of them singletons. The clonotype was recovered from a young man in good health. Some clones in this sample may be carry-over from other donors' samples. The J gene is TRBJ2-7, the V gene TRBV28; TRBD1 matches at 11 bases. Sample: naive CD4+ T cells from PBMCs. The subset here: CD45RA+ positively selected. CDR3 in amino acids: CASSSPGTGGSPLEQYF. For the CDR3, the DNA is TGTGCCAGCAGTTCCCCCGGGACAGGGGGATCTCCACTCGAGCAGTACTTC.